A selection of T cell receptor beta chains follows, all from one sample in a study of human T cells and chemical hapten exposure. MiXCR, run by TCRdb on the RACE reads, gives a single entry per CDR3 protein. This table has a few hundred thousand distinct CDR3 sequences, just under 8% appearing once. This specimen was whole blood, taken in connection with sensitization to the hapten diphenylcyclopropenone (DPC). The source is a man aged 18 to 29 with alopecia areata. Some clones in this sample may be carry-over from other donors' samples. CDR3s include the opening cysteine and the closing phenylalanine or tryptophan. A D gene is named only where the DNA matches it firmly. Size values are once, few and many counts, or a class for expanded clones, and some rows have none.

V	length	size	D	J	CDR3	DNA
TRBV7-9	10	few	.	TRBJ2-7	CASSGYEQYF	TGTGCCAGCAGTGGCTACGAGCAGTACTTC
TRBV9	16	.	.	TRBJ1-3	CASSVRMQAPGNTIYF	TGTGCCAGCAGCGTTCGGATGCAGGCCCCTGGAAACACCATATATTTT
TRBV5-1	13	many	.	TRBJ2-5	CASSLNDEETQYF	TGCGCCAGCAGCTTGAATGACGAGGAGACCCAGTACTTC
TRBV5-1	14	.	TRBD1	TRBJ1-2	CASSEKQGNYGYTF	TGCGCCAGCAGCGAAAAACAGGGGAACTATGGCTACACCTTC
TRBV29-1	11	few	.	TRBJ1-2	CSVGEGDGYTF	TGCAGCGTTGGGGAGGGGGATGGCTACACCTTC
TRBV20-1	13	few	TRBD1	TRBJ1-1	CSATGGRATEAFF	TGCAGTGCAACAGGGGGGCGTGCCACTGAAGCTTTCTTT
TRBV7-2	15	many	.	TRBJ1-5	CASSLVAGQDQPQHF	TGTGCCAGCAGCTTAGTGGCAGGGCAGGATCAGCCCCAGCATTTT
TRBV7-9	13	many	.	TRBJ2-5	CASSFSGVETQYF	TGTGCCAGCAGCTTTTCCGGGGTAGAGACCCAGTACTTC
TRBV5-1	15	few	.	TRBJ1-5	CASSFGGSTNQPQHF	TGCGCCAGCAGCTTTGGAGGCAGCACCAATCAGCCCCAGCATTTT
TRBV12-3/TRBV12-4	14	.	TRBD2	TRBJ2-7	CASSLSGGDYEQYF	TGTGCCAGCAGTTTGAGCGGGGGTGACTACGAGCAGTACTTC
TRBV29-1	12	many	TRBD1	TRBJ1-1	CSAGQGWPEAFF	TGCAGCGCCGGACAGGGCTGGCCTGAAGCTTTCTTT
TRBV7-2	15	few	TRBD1	TRBJ2-3	CASSKGQVATDTQYF	TGTGCCAGCAGCAAGGGACAGGTGGCGACAGATACGCAGTATTTT
TRBV5-1	13	many	.	TRBJ2-7	CASSFSIPAEQYF	TGCGCCAGCAGCTTTAGCATTCCCGCCGAGCAGTACTTC
TRBV20-1	16	many	.	TRBJ1-2	CSAPLPYGGDNYGYTF	TGCAGTGCTCCTCTCCCTTATGGGGGCGATAACTATGGCTACACCTTC
TRBV6-2/TRBV6-3	18	few	TRBD1	TRBJ2-3	CASSYSLQRGQKTDTQYF	TGTGCCAGCAGTTACTCGCTTCAAAGGGGGCAAAAGACAGATACGCAGTATTTT
TRBV4-1	18	.	TRBD1	TRBJ1-4	CASSQDLDRVGNEEKLFF	TGCGCCAGCAGCCAAGATCTCGACAGGGTAGGAAACGAAGAAAAACTGTTTTTT
TRBV7-9	13	few	.	TRBJ1-1	CASSAQGSSEAFF	TGTGCCAGCAGCGCACAGGGTTCTTCTGAAGCTTTCTTT
TRBV7-7	15	few	TRBD2	TRBJ2-2	CASSLEAGGTGELFF	TGTGCCAGCAGCTTAGAAGCGGGGGGCACCGGGGAGCTGTTTTTT